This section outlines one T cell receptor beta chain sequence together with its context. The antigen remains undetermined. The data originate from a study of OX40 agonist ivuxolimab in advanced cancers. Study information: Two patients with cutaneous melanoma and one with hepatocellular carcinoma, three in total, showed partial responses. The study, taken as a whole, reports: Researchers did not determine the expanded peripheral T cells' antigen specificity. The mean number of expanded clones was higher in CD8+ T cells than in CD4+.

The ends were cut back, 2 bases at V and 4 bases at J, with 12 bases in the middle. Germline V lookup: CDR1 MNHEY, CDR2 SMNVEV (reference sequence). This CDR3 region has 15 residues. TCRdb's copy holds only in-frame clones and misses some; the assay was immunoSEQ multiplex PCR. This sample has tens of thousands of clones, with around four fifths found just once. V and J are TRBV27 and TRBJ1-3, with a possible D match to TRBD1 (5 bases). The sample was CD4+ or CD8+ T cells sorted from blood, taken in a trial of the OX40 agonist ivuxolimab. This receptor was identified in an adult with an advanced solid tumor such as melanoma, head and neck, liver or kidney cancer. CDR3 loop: CASSLEAGRGNTIYF. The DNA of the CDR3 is TGTGCCAGCAGTTTAGAGGCAGGGAGGGGAAACACCATATATTTT.